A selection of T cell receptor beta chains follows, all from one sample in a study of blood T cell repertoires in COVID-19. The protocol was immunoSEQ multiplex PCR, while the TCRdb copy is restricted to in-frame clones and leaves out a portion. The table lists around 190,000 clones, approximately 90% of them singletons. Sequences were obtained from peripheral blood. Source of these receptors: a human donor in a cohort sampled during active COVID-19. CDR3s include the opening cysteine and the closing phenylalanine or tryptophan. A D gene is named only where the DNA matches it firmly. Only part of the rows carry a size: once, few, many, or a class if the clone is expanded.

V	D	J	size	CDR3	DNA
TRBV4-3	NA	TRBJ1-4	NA	CASSQSHEKLFF	TGCGCCAGCAGCCAATCTCATGAAAAACTGTTTTTT
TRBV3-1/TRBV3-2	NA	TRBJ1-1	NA	CASSQQRNTEAFF	TGTGCCAGCAGCCAACAGCGGAACACTGAAGCTTTCTTT
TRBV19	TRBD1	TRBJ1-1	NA	CASSRTTGSRAEAFF	TGTGCCAGTAGTAGAACGACAGGGTCGAGGGCTGAAGCTTTCTTT
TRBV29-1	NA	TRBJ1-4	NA	CSVKGVGEKLFF	TGCAGCGTCAAGGGGGTGGGTGAAAAACTGTTTTTT
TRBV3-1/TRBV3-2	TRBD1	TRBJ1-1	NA	CASSQPRTGTGAEAFF	TGTGCCAGCAGCCAACCACGGACAGGCACGGGGGCTGAAGCTTTCTTT
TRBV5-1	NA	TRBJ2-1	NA	CASSLGDRPRGNEQFF	TGCGCCAGCAGCTTGGGGGATAGGCCTCGGGGCAATGAGCAGTTCTTC
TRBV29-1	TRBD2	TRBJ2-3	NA	CSADLAGGRTDTQYF	TGCAGCGCTGACCTAGCGGGAGGGCGCACAGATACGCAGTATTTT
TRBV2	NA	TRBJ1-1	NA	CASTGWAGPTNTEAFF	TGTGCCAGCACCGGATGGGCAGGGCCAACGAACACTGAAGCTTTCTTT
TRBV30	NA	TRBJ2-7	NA	CASGPQGGEQYF	TGTGCCTCCGGCCCGCAGGGGGGCGAGCAGTACTTC
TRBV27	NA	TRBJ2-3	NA	CASSLSWQVTQYF	TGTGCCAGCAGTTTATCGTGGCAAGTTACGCAGTATTTT
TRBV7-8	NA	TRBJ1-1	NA	CASSLDPRLNTEAFF	TGTGCCAGCAGCTTAGATCCGAGGTTGAACACTGAAGCTTTCTTT
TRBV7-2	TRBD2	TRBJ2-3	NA	CASSLGLAGDTDTQYF	TGTGCCAGCAGCCTCGGACTAGCGGGGGACACAGATACGCAGTATTTT
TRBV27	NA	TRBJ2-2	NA	CASSLEGITGELFF	TGTGCCAGCAGTTTAGAGGGAATCACCGGGGAGCTGTTTTTT
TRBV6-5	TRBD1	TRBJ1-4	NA	CATQGARGEKLFF	TGTGCCACCCAGGGGGCGCGGGGTGAAAAACTGTTTTTT
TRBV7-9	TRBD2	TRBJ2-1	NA	CASSAGDSTYNEQFF	TGTGCCAGCAGCGCGGGGGACTCGACCTACAATGAGCAGTTCTTC
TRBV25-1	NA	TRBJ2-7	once	CASSEYGEGGGSYEQYF	TGTGCCAGCAGTGAATATGGGGAGGGGGGAGGATCCTACGAGCAGTACTTC
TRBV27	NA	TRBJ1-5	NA	CASSWRGNQPQHF	TGTGCCAGCAGTTGGCGCGGGAATCAGCCCCAGCATTTT
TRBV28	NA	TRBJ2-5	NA	CASSQPTGQETQYF	TGTGCCAGCAGTCAACCGACAGGCCAAGAGACCCAGTACTTC
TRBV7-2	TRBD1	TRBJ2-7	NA	CASSLGTGGLGEQYF	TGTGCCAGCAGCTTAGGGACAGGGGGTTTAGGCGAGCAGTACTTC
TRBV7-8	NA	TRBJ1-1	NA	CASSPGGSLRNTEAFF	TGTGCCAGCAGCCCTGGGGGGTCACTTAGGAACACTGAAGCTTTCTTT
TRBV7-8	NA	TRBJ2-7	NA	CASSFPGHLLEQYF	TGTGCCAGCAGCTTTCCCGGACACTTACTCGAGCAGTACTTC
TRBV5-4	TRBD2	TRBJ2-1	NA	CTSSGGLAGAEQFF	TGTACCAGCAGCGGGGGACTAGCGGGAGCGGAGCAGTTCTTC